This entry lists 13 T cell receptor beta chains sequenced from one sample in a study of neurological immune-mediated disorders. TCRdb itself ran the 5' RACE reads through MiXCR, one entry per CDR3 protein. The table lists approximately 65,000 distinct CDR3 sequences, roughly 4.9% of them singletons. The sequencing sample was made of PBMCs. The receptors derive from a human donor with multiple sclerosis. The donor label of this sample is uncertain.

This clonotype was counted many times. The rearrangement joins TRBV10-3 to TRBJ1-2; 11 nucleotides align to TRBD1. This CDR3 is built from 14 residues. Germline CDR1 reads ENHRY; CDR2 reads SYGVKD. The V and J ends lost 4 bases and 8 bases, in that order; junction bases with no gene match: 6. CDR3: CAISGTGGVVGYTF. The CDR3, as DNA: TGTGCCATCAGTGGGACAGGGGGCGTAGTCGGCTACACCTTC.

There are a few counts of this clonotype. The chain is built from TRBV24-1 and TRBJ2-3; 12 bases map to TRBD2. With V trimmed by 4 bases and J by 4 bases, 8 bases remained unmatched. Germline V gives CDR1 KGHDR, CDR2 SFDVKD. This CDR3 has 17 residues. CDR3 sequence reads: CATSDPLAGGGADTQYF. CDR3 DNA sequence: TGTGCCACCAGTGACCCCCTAGCGGGAGGGGGGGCAGATACGCAGTATTTT.

This clonotype was seen many times. The chain is built from TRBV4-2 and TRBJ2-7; tentatively, D is TRBD2 (5 bases). The CDR3 covers 15 residues. Germline V gene sequence: CDR1 LGHNA, CDR2 YNFKEQ. Trimming pared 1 base from V and 3 bases from J, leaving 13 bases between. This CDR3 reads CASSQGVTGSYEQYF. The CDR3 DNA reads as TGTGCCAGCAGCCAAGGAGTAACGGGGAGCTACGAGCAGTACTTC.

Ten or more counts support this clonotype. This sequence joins TRBV4-1 and TRBJ1-3; 8 nucleotides align to TRBD1. CDR3 length: 15 residues. V dropped 0 bases and J dropped 2; count of bases not matched to a gene: 0. CDR1 MGHRA and CDR2 YSYEKL come from the germline V gene. This chain's CDR3 is CASSQEDRAGNTIYF. As DNA, the CDR3 is TGCGCCAGCAGCCAAGAGGACAGGGCTGGAAACACCATATATTTT.

The sample holds a few counts of this clonotype. The V and J genes are TRBV20-1 and TRBJ2-3, with D perhaps matching TRBD2 (7 bases). The CDR3 has 14 residues. The V gene lost 8 bases and the J gene lost 5 bases, with 20 bases spanning the gap. The V gene's germline CDR1 is DFQATT and CDR2 SNEGSKA (reference sequence). CDR3 region: CSSVEGGGGDTQYF. As DNA, the CDR3 is TGCAGTTCCGTGGAAGGGGGGGGAGGAGATACGCAGTATTTT.

This clonotype was counted many times. The gene calls are TRBV20-1 and TRBJ1-6, with no clear D. Germline values: CDR1 DFQATT, CDR2 SNEGSKA (reference sequence). Trimming removed 2 bases at V and 8 bases at J, with 10 bases between. The CDR3 length is 13 residues. CDR3 sequence reads: CSARSMGYSPLHF. CDR3 bases: TGCAGTGCTAGATCAATGGGCTATTCACCCCTCCACTTT.

This clonotype has at least ten counts. The gene calls are TRBV15 and TRBJ2-2; either TRBD1 or TRBD2 may supply D (5 bases each). The ends were cut back, 5 bases at V and 0 bases at J, with 13 bases in the middle. Per germline, CDR1 LNHNV and CDR2 YYDKDF (reference sequence). The CDR3 length is 16 residues. CDR3 in DNA: TGTGCCACCAGCGCCCGTCTGGGGGCGAACACCGGGGAGCTGTTTTTT. Its translation: CATSARLGANTGELFF.

This clonotype has at least ten counts. The chain is built from TRBV20-1 and TRBJ1-2; D perhaps matches TRBD1 (6 bases). CDR3 length: 15 residues. Trimming cost V 6 bases and J 4 bases, with 21 bases left between them. Per the germline V gene, CDR1 is DFQATT and CDR2 is SNEGSKA (reference sequence). In DNA, the CDR3 is TGCAGTGCACCAGGTGGACAGATGCCCATCTATGGCTACACCTTC. This encodes CSAPGGQMPIYGYTF.

This clonotype is a singleton in its sample. The chain carries TRBV25-1 and TRBJ2-3, with 7 bases fitting TRBD1. J was trimmed by 0 bases and V by 8 bases; bases with no gene match: 11. CDR1 is MGHDK, CDR2 SYGVNS, per germline. The CDR3 is 16 residues long. In DNA form, the CDR3 reads TGTGCCAGCCGTCCGCCGGGGACAGAAAGCACAGATACGCAGTATTTT. Translated, it gives CASRPPGTESTDTQYF.

The table lists this clonotype with many counts. The rearrangement uses TRBV5-1 and TRBJ2-5, with 9 positions matching TRBD1. CDR3 length: 15 amino acids. V shed 4 bases, J shed 1 base, and the junction held 5 bases outside the gene matches. Germline lookup yields CDR1 SGHRS and CDR2 YFSETQ. CDR3 DNA sequence: TGCGCCAGCAGCGGCGGGACAGGGCGCCAAGAGACCCAGTACTTC. It codes for CASSGGTGRQETQYF.

This clonotype was detected many times. This chain joins TRBV5-5 and TRBJ1-2; 7 positions agree with TRBD1. Trimming took 3 bases from V and 2 from J; bases not matched to a gene: 7. This CDR3 spans 15 amino acids. The germline gives CDR1 SGHKS, CDR2 YYEKEE (reference sequence). The CDR3 nucleotides are TGTGCCAGCAGCTCCCGCTTAGGGGGCAACTATGGCTACACCTTC. It translates to CASSSRLGGNYGYTF.

With regard to this clonotype: It may be a read error: a sequence one base away is much more abundant. The chain couples TRBV7-2 to TRBJ2-7; TRBD1 matches at 8 bases. Germline-derived CDR1 and CDR2 are SGHTA and FQGNSA. V was clipped by 5 bases and J by 10 bases; unmatched bases: 10. This CDR3 region has 13 residues. CDR3: CASSPAGGGDQYF. CDR3 sequence (DNA): TGTGCCAGCAGCCCGGCAGGGGGCGGCGATCAGTACTTC. The full variable domain, with the rest looked up from reference TRBV7-2 and TRBJ2-7, is GAGVSQSPSNKVTEKGKDVELRCDPISGHTALYWYRQSLGQGLEFLIYFQGNSAPDKSGLPSDRFSAERTGGSVSTLTIQRTQQEDSAVYLCASSPAGGGDQYFGPGTRLTVT.

This clonotype showed up many times. The CDR3 carries no conserved terminal phenylalanine or tryptophan, so it likely arises from a read error. This chain links TRBV5-1 with TRBJ1-6; D uncertain. In germline, CDR1 is SGHRS, CDR2 YFSETQ. There are 15 residues in the CDR3. With 0 bases removed from V and 5 bases from J, the gap between germline ends came to 9 bases. The CDR3 region is CASSLDSIDNSPLHL. CDR3 coding DNA: TGCGCCAGCAGCTTGGACTCGATTGATAATTCACCCCTCCACCTT.